One and the same sample provided the 11 T cell receptor beta chains below, sequenced in a study of cytomegalovirus exposure and HLA in healthy donors. 13 Jbeta primers and 60 Vbeta primers were used for the PCR. Some clones are missing from TCRdb's copy, which holds only in-frame ones; the method was immunoSEQ multiplex PCR. Found here are about 190,000 clones, roughly an eighth of them singletons; the top ten hold 7.8%. Source material: PBMCs. The source of these receptors is a man aged 45-60 years in good health and CMV-seropositive.

This clone occurred a few times. The chain recombines TRBV5-1 with TRBJ1-1; possibly TRBD1 for D (6 bases). Germline V gene data show CDR1 as SGHRS and CDR2 as YFSETQ. CDR3 size: 14 residues. Trimming took 3 bases from V and 3 from J, leaving 12 bases between them. The CDR3 region is CASSSLTGYTEAFF. DNA for the CDR3: TGCGCCAGCAGCTCACTTACAGGGTACACTGAAGCTTTCTTT.

This clone was seen a few times. This sequence joins TRBV5-4 and TRBJ1-6; 8 positions match TRBD1. The CDR3 extends over 15 amino acids. V lost 4 bases and J lost 3; bases outside the gene matches: 3. The V gene's germline CDR1 is SGHNT and CDR2 YYREEE (reference sequence). The CDR3 here is CASSPGQGYNSPLHF. CDR3 DNA: TGTGCCAGCAGCCCCGGACAGGGCTATAATTCACCCCTCCACTTT.

The J gene is TRBJ1-2, the V gene TRBV6-5; D may be TRBD1 (6 bases). CDR3 size: 13 residues. The V end lost 8 bases, the J end lost 5 bases, and 15 bases lay between the germline ends. Germline lookup yields CDR1 MNHEY and CDR2 SVGAGI. The CDR3 loop is CASSRDRKYGYTF. In DNA form, the CDR3 reads TGTGCCAGCTCCCGAGACAGGAAATATGGCTACACCTTC.

The chain combines TRBV7-8 with TRBJ1-1; D unresolved. Germline CDR1 reads SGHVS; CDR2 reads FQNEAQ. CDR3 length equals 15 residues. The V gene lost 2 bases and the J gene lost 1 base, with 11 bases spanning the gap. CDR3 nucleotide sequence: TGTGCCAGCAGCTTATTTCGGGGTCCGAACACTGAAGCTTTCTTT. Amino acid sequence: CASSLFRGPNTEAFF.

The chain links TRBV18 to TRBJ1-5; perhaps TRBD1 as D (6 bases). V was trimmed by 3 bases and J by 7 bases, leaving 16 bases between them. This CDR3 is built from 15 residues. The germline V gene encodes CDR1 KGHSH and CDR2 LQKENI. The CDR3 is CASSPHAGAEQPQHF. The CDR3 coding sequence is TGTGCCAGCTCACCTCACGCGGGGGCAGAACAGCCCCAGCATTTT.

This clone was counted between two and nine times. V usage is TRBV28 and J usage is TRBJ1-1; 8 nucleotides agree with TRBD1. This CDR3 has 12 residues. CDR1 MDHEN and CDR2 SYDVKM come from the germline V gene. Trimming removed 5 bases from V and 9 bases from J; junction bases left unmatched: 5. The CDR3 protein is CASSTGGQKAFF. CDR3 DNA: TGTGCCAGCAGTACAGGGGGTCAGAAAGCTTTCTTT.

This chain uses TRBV11-3 with TRBJ2-5; D is possibly TRBD1 (6 bases). CDR3 length: 16 amino acids. Trimming shortened V by 1 base and J by 2 bases, and 14 bases separated the two germline ends. CDR1 SGHNT and CDR2 YENEEA come from the germline V gene. This chain's CDR3 is CASSLGTRGNQETQYF. The CDR3 DNA follows: TGTGCCAGCAGCTTAGGGACCAGGGGAAATCAAGAGACCCAGTACTTC.

To note about this clone: Other DNA sequences from this sample encode an identical CDR3 as well. The chain uses TRBV5-6 and TRBJ2-2; D not certain. CDR3 length: 16 amino acids. Germline V CDR1 and CDR2: SGHDT, YYEEEE. Trimming took 2 bases from V and 2 from J, leaving 13 bases between them. The CDR3: CASSFALRSNTGELFF. CDR3 nucleotides: TGTGCCAGCAGCTTCGCGTTGCGATCAAACACCGGGGAGCTGTTTTTT. The entire variable domain, with the rest obtained from reference TRBV5-6 and TRBJ2-2, is as follows: DAGVTQSPTHLIKTRGQQVTLRCSPKSGHDTVSWYQQALGQGPQFIFQYYEEEERQRGNFPDRFSGHQFPNYSSELNVNALLLGDSALYLCASSFALRSNTGELFFGEGSRLTVL.

This clone was detected a few times. The chain is built from TRBV7-9 and TRBJ1-4, with TRBD1 matching over 11 bases. The CDR3 runs to 15 residues. Germline values: CDR1 SEHNR, CDR2 FQNEAQ (reference sequence). V was clipped by 4 bases and J by 7 bases; unmatched bases: 5. The CDR3 coding sequence is TGTGCCAGCAGCTCGGACAGGGGGCTAGGTGAAAAACTGTTTTTT. It encodes CASSSDRGLGEKLFF.

This clone showed up just a few times. The chain links TRBV29-1 to TRBJ1-1; 9 bases agree with TRBD1. The junction had 3 bases not matched to a gene; V was cut back by 5 bases and J by 5 bases. The CDR3 is 12 amino acids. CDR1 and CDR2 (germline): SQVTM, ANQGSEA. CDR3 loop: CSVNRGRTEAFF. The CDR3 nucleotides are TGCAGCGTTAACAGGGGGCGGACTGAAGCTTTCTTT.

This clone was seen a few times. The chain links TRBV2 to TRBJ2-1; 8 nucleotides match TRBD2. Germline values: CDR1 SNHLY, CDR2 FYNNEI. The CDR3 loop spans 16 amino acids. The junction had 6 bases not matched to a gene; V was cut back by 3 bases and J by 2 bases. In DNA form, the CDR3 reads TGTGCCAGCAGTGACCAACGGGGGGGTCCCTACAATGAGCAGTTCTTC. Translating gives CASSDQRGGPYNEQFF.